Following are 11 T cell receptor beta chains from one sample sequenced in a study of cytomegalovirus exposure and HLA in healthy donors. In the PCR, 60 Vbeta and 13 Jbeta primers were used. The data were produced by immunoSEQ multiplex PCR, yet TCRdb's version contains in-frame clones alone and is incomplete. The repertoire holds 210,000 or so clones, with around 79% as singletons. Input material: PBMCs. These receptor sequences come from a girl aged 2 to 9 in good health and CMV-seronegative.

The V and J genes are TRBV29-1 and TRBJ2-5; the D is unclear. The germline V and J ends were trimmed by 1 base and 1 base, with 7 bases remaining between them. The CDR3 covers 13 residues. Germline lookup yields CDR1 SQVTM and CDR2 ANQGSEA. CDR3 bases: TGCAGCGTTGAAGGACATTTCCAAGAGACCCAGTACTTC. Translation gives CSVEGHFQETQYF.

The J gene is TRBJ2-3, the V gene TRBV19, with TRBD1 matching over 7 bases. V lost 6 bases and J lost 0; bases outside the gene matches: 9. This CDR3 spans 16 amino acids. Germline V gene data show CDR1 as LNHDA and CDR2 as SQIVND (reference sequence). The CDR3 DNA reads TGTGCCAGTAGAGATCCCGGGACAGCTAGCACAGATACGCAGTATTTT. It encodes CASRDPGTASTDTQYF.

The chain combines TRBV7-7 with TRBJ2-3; 10 bases align to TRBD2. The trim removed 8 bases at V and 1 base at J, leaving 6 bases unmatched. There are 15 residues in the CDR3. The germline V gene encodes CDR1 SSHAT and CDR2 FNYEAQ (reference sequence). CDR3: CASGVLAGGTDTQYF. The CDR3 DNA follows: TGTGCCAGCGGCGTGCTAGCGGGAGGCACAGATACGCAGTATTTT.

The rearrangement links TRBV9 to TRBJ2-7, with D unclear. The germline V and J ends were trimmed by 0 bases and 5 bases, with 6 bases remaining between them. CDR3 length: 12 amino acids. The germline CDR1 and CDR2 sequences are SGDLS and YYNGEE. CDR3 residues: CASSVDIDEQYF. As DNA, the CDR3 is TGTGCCAGCAGCGTAGATATCGACGAGCAGTACTTC. The entire variable domain, with the rest obtained from reference TRBV9 and TRBJ2-7, is as follows: DSGVTQTPKHLITATGQRVTLRCSPRSGDLSVYWYQQSLDQGLQFLIQYYNGEERAKGNILERFSAQQFPDLHSELNLSSLELGDSALYFCASSVDIDEQYFGPGTRLTVT.

The gene calls are TRBV5-1 and TRBJ2-3, with D uncertain. Per germline, CDR1 SGHRS and CDR2 YFSETQ. V shed 4 bases and J shed 2 bases, with 14 bases lying between them. The length of the CDR3 is 15 residues. CDR3 protein: CASSESASPTDTQYF. CDR3 nucleotide sequence: TGCGCCAGCAGCGAGAGCGCGTCACCCACAGATACGCAGTATTTT.

This rearrangement joins TRBV19 to TRBJ2-7; 7 bases align to TRBD1. CDR1 LNHDA and CDR2 SQIVND come from the germline V gene (reference sequence). This CDR3 has 14 residues. V lost 6 bases and J lost 0; bases outside the gene matches: 5. CDR3 coding DNA: TGTGCCAGTAGACGGGACAGATCCTCCTACGAGCAGTACTTC. Its protein is CASRRDRSSYEQYF.

The V call is TRBV7-9, the J call TRBJ2-5; D is perhaps TRBD1 (6 bases). The CDR3 runs to 14 residues. Trimming left V 5 bases short and J 2 bases short, with 12 bases between. Looked up from germline, CDR1 is SEHNR and CDR2 is FQNEAQ (reference sequence). The CDR3 DNA follows: TGTGCCAGCAGCGGACGACAGGCACAAGAGACCCAGTACTTC. The encoded protein is CASSGRQAQETQYF.

The chain recombines TRBV11-2 with TRBJ1-1, with D hard to call. The CDR3 is made up of 11 amino acids. V lost 8 bases, J lost 5 bases, and 9 bases lay in between. Germline V gene data show CDR1 as SGHAT and CDR2 as FQNNGV. In DNA, the CDR3 is TGTGCCAGCTGGGGAGGAACTGAAGCTTTCTTT. Encoded protein: CASWGGTEAFF.

The chain employs TRBV6-1 and TRBJ2-3, with D possibly matching TRBD2 (5 bases). This CDR3 region has 13 residues. Looked up from germline, CDR1 is MNHNS and CDR2 is SASEGT. V gave up 6 bases and J gave up 4 bases, with 11 bases separating them. The CDR3 coding sequence is TGTGCCAGCAGGGCTAGCCTGTCAGATACGCAGTATTTT. Protein product: CASRASLSDTQYF.

The CDR3 DNA follows: TGTGCCAGCAGCTTAACTGGACAGGGGGCATGGGAGACCCAGTACTTC. Translation: CASSLTGQGAWETQYF. The J gene is TRBJ2-5, the V gene TRBV5-6; 11 bases line up with TRBD1. The ends lost 2 bases at V and 5 bases at J; junction bases unmatched: 8. The CDR3 totals 16 residues. In germline, CDR1 is SGHDT, CDR2 YYEEEE. Using reference TRBV5-6 and TRBJ2-5 for the parts outside the CDR3, the full variable domain is DAGVTQSPTHLIKTRGQQVTLRCSPKSGHDTVSWYQQALGQGPQFIFQYYEEEERQRGNFPDRFSGHQFPNYSSELNVNALLLGDSALYLCASSLTGQGAWETQYFGPGTRLLVL.

CDR3 sequence reads: CASKTTMNEQFF. For the CDR3, the DNA is TGTGCCAGCAAAACAACGATGAATGAGCAGTTCTTC. The rearrangement links TRBV6-1 to TRBJ2-1; no definite D call. The V end lost 7 bases, the J end lost 7 bases, and 11 bases lay between the germline ends. This CDR3 spans 12 amino acids. Germline assignment: CDR1 MNHNS and CDR2 SASEGT.